This T cell receptor (beta chain) came from a study of vaccination effects on CD4 cells after COVID-19. Across the study: Each participant was administered two doses of either the BNT162b2 or the mRNA-1273 vaccine.

TCRdb keeps only in-frame clones here, not all; method: immunoSEQ multiplex PCR. This sample carries under 80,000 clones, around 76% of them seen once, and the ten largest clones take approximately 1.5%. Sequencing was preceded by expansion of antigen-specific CD4+ T cells with viral peptide pools in the ViraFEST assay. Once cultured for nine to ten days, the cells underwent separation to obtain CD4+ T cells. Wells each received two million PBMC, cultured with about 10 IU/ml IL-2 and roughly 10 ug/ml peptides. In the cultures, half the medium was exchanged for IL-2 medium on days 3 and 7. Germline V gene sequence: CDR1 SGHRS, CDR2 YFSETQ. The germline V and J ends were trimmed by 2 bases and 3 bases, with 14 bases remaining between them. CDR3 length: 15 amino acids. Whole-study findings and limits: Only 1 of 255 vaccine-induced clones from healthy vaccinees cross-reacted with common cold coronaviruses.

Note on this clone: Its antigen is not known.

The V call is TRBV5-1, the J call TRBJ2-5, with a tentative D call TRBD2 (5 bases). This TCR derives from a human donor who received a COVID-19 vaccine. The input for sequencing was CD4+ T cells from PBMCs cultured with HCoV-229E spike peptides, taken before COVID-19 vaccination. This chain's CDR3 is CASSFNPGGEETQYF. The CDR3 DNA follows: TGCGCCAGCAGCTTCAACCCCGGAGGCGAAGAGACCCAGTACTTC.